This T cell receptor (beta chain) originates from a study of blood T cell repertoires in COVID-19. Whole-study context: Some COVID-19 samples were acute and others convalescent; all came from the United States, Italy and Spain.

The Seattle patients joined while their infection was active and were tracked longitudinally afterward. Original processing notes: Nucleated cell number was recorded as an estimate derived from reference gene primer amplification. Profiled with immunoSEQ multiplex PCR; TCRdb holds only in-frame clones, not every one. V and J calls plus clone size are reproduced from that table; the DNA served to infer D and trimming. The sample has 250,000 to 300,000 clones; roughly 92% are singletons. CDR1 GTSNPN and CDR2 SVGIG come from the germline V gene (reference sequence). V was pared by 0 bases and J by 5 bases, with 16 bases between. The CDR3 has 15 amino acids.

The V call is TRBV30, the J call TRBJ1-2; tentative D call: TRBD1 (5 bases). This sequence originates from a woman younger than 45 with COVID-19, enrolled during active disease. The sequenced material came from peripheral blood. CDR3 region: CAWSVLGRGGYGYTF. DNA of the CDR3: TGTGCCTGGAGTGTACTAGGGAGGGGCGGGTATGGCTACACCTTC.